Below, 17 T cell receptor beta chains from the same sample are listed, as sequenced in a study of blood T cells in healthy people across ages. A sample-barcoded 5' primer and a J-beta primer mix were used in a second PCR of roughly 7 to 11 cycles. TCRdb reprocessed the 5' RACE reads with MiXCR, giving one entry per CDR3 protein. The data contain hundreds of thousands of distinct CDR3 sequences, approximately 26% of them singletons. This sample was also put to use in a study of T cells of mothers and their children.

The sample consisted of blood. The receptors derive from a boy aged 2 to 10 in good health.

Comments on this clonotype: The junction departs from germline at one end; a sequencing error may be responsible. The rearrangement links TRBV7-8 to TRBJ1-4, with a possible D match to TRBD1 (5 bases). Germline CDR1 and CDR2: SGHVS and FQNEAQ. CDR3 length: 16 amino acids. The CDR3 nucleotides are TGTGCCAGCAGATTAGGTCTGGGGCCAACTAATGAAAAACTGTTTTTT. The encoded protein is CASRLGLGPTNEKLFF.

The gene calls are TRBV12-3 or TRBV12-4 and TRBJ2-2; D gene uncertain. Deletions cut 7 bases from V and 5 bases from J, with 8 bases between. The CDR3 spans 12 residues. CDR3 residues: CASILETGELFF. CDR3 bases: TGTGCCAGCATTCTGGAGACCGGGGAGCTGTTTTTT.

This chain connects TRBV5-1 to TRBJ1-6, with D possibly TRBD1 on 5 matching bases. Between the trimmed V and J ends, which lost 0 bases and 1 base, there was a span of 8 bases. The germline CDR1 and CDR2 sequences are SGHRS and YFSETQ. The CDR3 covers 16 residues. The CDR3 sequence is CASSLVGGSYNSPLHF. CDR3 bases: TGCGCCAGCAGCTTGGTGGGGGGTTCCTATAATTCACCCCTCCACTTT. Combining the CDR3 with reference TRBV5-1 and TRBJ1-6 gives the whole variable domain KAGVTQTPRYLIKTRGQQVTLSCSPISGHRSVSWYQQTPGQGLQFLFEYFSETQRNKGNFPGRFSGRQFSNSRSEMNVSTLELGDSALYLCASSLVGGSYNSPLHFGNGTRLTVT.

This chain joins TRBV5-1 and TRBJ2-5, with D possibly being TRBD2 (5 bases). The CDR3 has 14 residues. The V end lost 4 bases, the J end lost 0 bases, and 10 bases lay between the germline ends. Germline CDR1 SGHRS, CDR2 YFSETQ. CDR3: CASSTFSDQETQYF. CDR3 nucleotides: TGCGCCAGCAGCACCTTTAGCGACCAAGAGACCCAGTACTTC.

The chain is built from TRBV2 and TRBJ2-3; D ambiguous. Germline V gene data show CDR1 as SNHLY and CDR2 as FYNNEI. The CDR3 extends over 13 amino acids. Trimming pared 5 bases from V and 6 bases from J, leaving 12 bases between. CDR3 in amino acids: CASSSNQLDTQYF. The DNA for the CDR3 is TGTGCCAGCAGTTCAAACCAGCTTGATACGCAGTATTTT.

V gene TRBV5-5 combines with J gene TRBJ2-1; D perhaps matches TRBD1 (5 bases). V lost 4 bases and J 8 bases, leaving 22 bases between the germline ends. In germline, CDR1 is SGHKS, CDR2 YYEKEE (reference sequence). The CDR3 sequence is 16 residues long. CDR3 amino acids: CASSQTHRQGYDEQFF. The CDR3 DNA is TGTGCCAGCAGCCAGACACACCGGCAGGGATACGATGAGCAGTTCTTC.

This chain connects TRBV5-1 to TRBJ2-5, with D maybe TRBD2 (5 bases). The J call is uncertain, as TRBJ2-7 better fits the DNA end. There are 13 residues in the CDR3. Germline assignment: CDR1 SGHRS and CDR2 YFSETQ. The DNA for the CDR3 is TGCGCCAGCAGCTTGCTCCGGGATTACGAGCAGTACTTC. Residues: CASSLLRDYEQYF.

The CDR3 loop reads CSVEMRDYEQYF. As DNA, the CDR3 is TGCAGCGTTGAAATGAGGGACTACGAGCAGTACTTC. This chain links TRBV29-1 with TRBJ2-7, with D perhaps TRBD2 (5 bases). This CDR3 region has 12 residues. V was shortened by 2 bases and J by 3 bases, with 8 bases between the two germline ends. Germline V gene data show CDR1 as SQVTM and CDR2 as ANQGSEA.

The chain recombines TRBV6-1 with TRBJ2-3; D gene ambiguous. The CDR3 runs to 17 residues. Trimming left V 5 bases short and J 2 bases short, with 20 bases between. The germline V gene encodes CDR1 MNHNS and CDR2 SASEGT. This CDR3 reads CASSNPPLPTATDTQYF. In DNA form, the CDR3 reads TGTGCCAGCAGTAACCCTCCACTACCGACGGCCACAGATACGCAGTATTTT.

J is TRBJ2-1 and V is TRBV27; TRBD2 is a possible D gene (6 bases). V was trimmed by 7 bases and J by 0 bases, leaving 13 bases between them. There are 15 residues in the CDR3. Germline CDR1 reads MNHEY; CDR2 reads SMNVEV (reference sequence). CDR3 nucleotide sequence: TGTGCCAGCATGGTCCGGGGGAGCTCCTACAATGAGCAGTTCTTC. Protein: CASMVRGSSYNEQFF.

This clonotype was seen only a few times. The gene calls are TRBV5-5 and TRBJ2-3; 7 nucleotides agree with TRBD2. In germline, CDR1 is SGHKS, CDR2 YYEKEE (reference sequence). The CDR3 spans 16 residues. Losses at the gene ends were 1 base for V and 0 bases for J; bases not matched to a gene: 5. DNA of the CDR3: TGTGCCAGCAGCTTGAAGCTAGCGGATAGCACAGATACGCAGTATTTT. Translation: CASSLKLADSTDTQYF. Filled out from reference TRBV5-5 and TRBJ2-3, the complete variable domain reads DAGVTQSPTHLIKTRGQQVTLRCSPISGHKSVSWYQQVLGQGPQFIFQYYEKEERGRGNFPDRFSARQFPNYSSELNVNALLLGDSALYLCASSLKLADSTDTQYFGPGTRLTVL.

This clonotype was seen only a few times. V and J are TRBV29-1 and TRBJ1-2; 7 bases fit TRBD1. With 3 bases clipped from V and 2 bases from J, the junction kept 6 bases outside the gene matches. Germline CDR1 and CDR2: SQVTM and ANQGSEA. The CDR3 consists of 14 residues. The CDR3 DNA is TGCAGCGTTGATTTAGGGACAGACAACTATGGCTACACCTTC. Translation: CSVDLGTDNYGYTF.

The rearrangement uses TRBV18 and TRBJ2-2; D unresolved. Germline V lookup: CDR1 KGHSH, CDR2 LQKENI. The CDR3 is 13 amino acids. Between the trimmed V and J ends, which lost 2 bases and 5 bases, there was a span of 6 bases. CDR3 residues: CASSPKLTGELFF. The CDR3 bases are TGTGCCAGCTCACCAAAGCTTACCGGGGAGCTGTTTTTT.

This chain connects TRBV5-1 to TRBJ1-4; tentatively, D is TRBD1 (5 bases). The CDR3 loop spans 17 amino acids. V was pared by 4 bases and J by 2 bases, with 18 bases between. CDR1 is SGHRS, CDR2 YFSETQ, per germline. CDR3 nucleotides: TGCGCCAGCAGCGTAGCCCCGCCTGGGGCGACTAATGAAAAACTGTTTTTT. As protein: CASSVAPPGATNEKLFF.

There are a few counts of this clonotype. V usage is TRBV18 and J usage is TRBJ1-3; possibly TRBD1 for D (5 bases). The germline V gene encodes CDR1 KGHSH and CDR2 LQKENI. CDR3 length equals 15 residues. V gave up 6 bases and J gave up 0 bases, with 12 bases separating them. Here the CDR3 DNA reads TGTGCCAGCTCGGGGACGTCTCGCTCTGGAAACACCATATATTTT. Its protein is CASSGTSRSGNTIYF.

This chain connects TRBV19 to TRBJ1-2; D gene uncertain. The CDR3 extends over 11 amino acids. CDR1 and CDR2 (germline): LNHDA, SQIVND (reference sequence). With 9 bases removed from V and 4 bases from J, the gap between germline ends came to 9 bases. The CDR3 loop reads CASGNFYGYTF. CDR3 nucleotide sequence: TGTGCCAGCGGGAATTTCTATGGCTACACCTTC.

The rearrangement links TRBV5-1 to TRBJ2-2; D unresolved. This CDR3 has 13 residues. Between the trimmed V and J ends, which lost 5 bases and 5 bases, there was a span of 10 bases. Germline CDR1 reads SGHRS; CDR2 reads YFSETQ. The DNA of the CDR3 is TGCGCCAGCAGGGCTACTTGGACCGGGGAGCTGTTTTTT. This sequence encodes CASRATWTGELFF.